This T cell receptor beta chain was captured by sequencing in a study of PD-L1 blockade in urothelial cancer. Study overall: Bladder-origin urothelial cancer in males described about 85% of the roughly 29 patients. Blood was tested 3 weeks (second dose) and 6 weeks into treatment. Researchers found blood samples held a median of roughly 140,000 T cells.

Study results and limitations: Sub-median blood TCR clonality before treatment predicted longer survival.

About this clone itself: Its antigen is currently unknown.

V dropped 7 bases and J dropped 2; count of bases not matched to a gene: 7. CDR1 MNHEY and CDR2 SMNVEV come from the germline V gene (reference sequence). This CDR3 spans 15 amino acids. Sequenced by immunoSEQ multiplex PCR; TCRdb stores in-frame clones only, minus some. The sample yields about 32,000 clones, around 87% seen once. This TCR came from a man aged 45-65 years with urothelial cancer. This specimen was PBMCs, taken around atezolizumab (anti-PD-L1) treatment. The V call is TRBV27, the J call TRBJ2-1; TRBD2 aligns across 8 bases. The CDR3 nucleotides read TGTGCCAGCACCTTGGCTAGCGGGCCCTACAATGAGCAGTTCTTC. Amino acids: CASTLASGPYNEQFF.